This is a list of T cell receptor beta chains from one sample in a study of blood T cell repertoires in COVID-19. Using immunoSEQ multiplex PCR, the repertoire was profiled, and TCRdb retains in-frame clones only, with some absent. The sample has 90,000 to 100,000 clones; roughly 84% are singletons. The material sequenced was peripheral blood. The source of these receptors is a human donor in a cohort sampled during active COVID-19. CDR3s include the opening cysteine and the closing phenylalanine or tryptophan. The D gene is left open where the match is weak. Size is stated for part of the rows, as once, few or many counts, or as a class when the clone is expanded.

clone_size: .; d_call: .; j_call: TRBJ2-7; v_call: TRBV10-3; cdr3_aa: CAITAGLRSYEQYF; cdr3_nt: TGTGCCATCACCGCGGGACTCCGTTCCTACGAGCAGTACTTC
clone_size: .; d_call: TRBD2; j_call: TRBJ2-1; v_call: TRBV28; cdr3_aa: CASTGVLAGGGEQFF; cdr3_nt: TGTGCCAGCACAGGGGTACTAGCGGGAGGCGGTGAGCAGTTCTTC
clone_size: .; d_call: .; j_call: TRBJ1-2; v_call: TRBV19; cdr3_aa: CASSRSRGNYGYTF; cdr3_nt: TGTGCCAGTTCGAGGAGCCGGGGAAACTATGGCTACACCTTC
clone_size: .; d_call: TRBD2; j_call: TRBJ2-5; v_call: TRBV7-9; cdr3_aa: CASRRQGGHYQETQYF; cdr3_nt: TGTGCCAGCAGACGCCAGGGAGGGCACTACCAAGAGACCCAGTACTTC
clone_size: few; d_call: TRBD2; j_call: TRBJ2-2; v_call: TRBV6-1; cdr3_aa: CASSDPSGGAVRTGELFF; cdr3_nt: TGTGCCAGCAGTGACCCTAGCGGGGGGGCAGTACGGACCGGGGAGCTGTTTTTT
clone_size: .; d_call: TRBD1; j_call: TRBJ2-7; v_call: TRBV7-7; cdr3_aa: CASSLLPDRVHEQYF; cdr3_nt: TGTGCTAGCAGCTTACTCCCGGACAGGGTGCACGAGCAGTACTTC
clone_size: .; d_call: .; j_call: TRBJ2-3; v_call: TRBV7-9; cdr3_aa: CAVTGMTGSDTQYF; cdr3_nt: TGTGCCGTTACAGGGATGACTGGTTCGGATACGCAGTATTTT
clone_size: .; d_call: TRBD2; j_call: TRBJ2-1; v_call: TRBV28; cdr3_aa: CASSLPGRAYNEQFF; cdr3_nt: TGTGCCAGCAGTTTACCCGGGAGGGCCTACAATGAGCAGTTCTTC
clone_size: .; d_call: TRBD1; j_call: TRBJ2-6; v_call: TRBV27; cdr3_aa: CASSSGTGRTGANVLTF; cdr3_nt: TGTGCCAGCAGTTCCGGGACAGGGAGAACTGGGGCCAACGTCCTGACTTTC
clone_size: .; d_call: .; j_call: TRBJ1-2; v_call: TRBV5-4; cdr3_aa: CASSEDTHGYTF; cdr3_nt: TGTGCCAGCAGCGAGGACACTCATGGCTACACCTTC